The clone carrying this TCR beta chain was observed many times. Antigen specificity is unknown. Building of the TCR beta libraries involved iRepertoire HTBI primers and Arm-PCR of CDR3 regions. Each CDR3 protein gets one entry after TCRdb re-called the multiplex PCR reads with MiXCR. The data show about 540,000 distinct CDR3 sequences, about 14% seen once. This sample was taken from a study of regulatory T cells in long-lasting Graves disease. Points from the study as a whole: The work looked only at peripheral blood and did not look at thyroid tissue. TCR diversity was lower in persistent Graves' patients (versus newly diagnosed ones).

Stated time point: newly diagnosed GD, antithyroid drugs for less than 3 months. PBMC-derived RNA was used for the TCR library. A roughly 9-milliliter sample of peripheral blood was drawn into EDTA tubes. The same specimen was also included in a second study, on T cells in Graves' hyperthyroidism and ophthalmopathy.

This receptor was identified in a man in his thirties or forties with Graves disease. The specimen comprised peripheral blood mononuclear cells (PBMCs), sampled at new diagnosis, from a patient treated with antithyroid drugs.

DNA for the CDR3: TGTGCCAGCAGTTTTCGGGGACGACTTTATGGCTACACCTTC. Protein: CASSFRGRLYGYTF. The chain is built from TRBV12-3 or TRBV12-4 and TRBJ1-2; TRBD1 is a possible D gene (5 bases). Trimming removed 3 bases at V and 5 bases at J, with 13 bases between. The CDR3 is made up of 14 amino acids.